Here is one T cell receptor beta chain with its context. This sample is drawn from a study of PD-1 blockade in classical Hodgkin lymphoma. The germline gives CDR1 SGHTA, CDR2 FQGNSA. Trimming removed 4 bases at V and 1 base at J, with 13 bases between. The CDR3 loop spans 15 amino acids. Measured with immunoSEQ multiplex PCR; TCRdb has only the in-frame clones, and not every one. The repertoire holds roughly 28,000 clones, roughly 70% seen once, with around 26% in the top ten. Relapse was seen in all patients after autologous stem cell transplantation, and brentuximab vedotin exposure was variable. The TCR was taken from a human donor with classical Hodgkin lymphoma. Sequencing was performed on peripheral blood mononuclear cells (PBMCs), taken before the second cycle of nivolumab. This chain joins TRBV7-2 and TRBJ2-5, with D perhaps TRBD2 (6 bases). The CDR3 spells CASSSVADSQETQYF. DNA for the CDR3: TGTGCCAGCAGCTCCGTAGCGGACTCCCAAGAGACCCAGTACTTC.